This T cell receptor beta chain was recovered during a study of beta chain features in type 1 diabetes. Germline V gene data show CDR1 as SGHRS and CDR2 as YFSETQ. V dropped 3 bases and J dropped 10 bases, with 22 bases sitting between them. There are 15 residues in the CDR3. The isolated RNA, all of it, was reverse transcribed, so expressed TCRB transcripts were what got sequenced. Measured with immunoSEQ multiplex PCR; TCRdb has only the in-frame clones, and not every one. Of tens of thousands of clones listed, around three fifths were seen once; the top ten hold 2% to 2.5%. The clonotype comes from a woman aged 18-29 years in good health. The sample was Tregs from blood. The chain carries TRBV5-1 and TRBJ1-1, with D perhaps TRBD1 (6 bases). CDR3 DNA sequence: TGCGCCAGCAGCTCAGAACAGGGATTGGCATCTGGAGCTTTCTTT. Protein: CASSSEQGLASGAFF.